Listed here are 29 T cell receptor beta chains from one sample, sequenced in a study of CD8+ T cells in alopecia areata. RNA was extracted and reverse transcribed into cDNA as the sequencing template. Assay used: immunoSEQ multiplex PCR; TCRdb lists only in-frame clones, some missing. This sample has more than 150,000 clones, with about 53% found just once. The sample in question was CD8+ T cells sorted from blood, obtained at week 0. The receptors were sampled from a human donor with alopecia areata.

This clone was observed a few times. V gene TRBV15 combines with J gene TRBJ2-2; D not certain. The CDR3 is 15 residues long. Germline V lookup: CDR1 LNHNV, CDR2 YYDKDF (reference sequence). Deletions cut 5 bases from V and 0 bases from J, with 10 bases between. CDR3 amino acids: CATSGQDANTGELFF. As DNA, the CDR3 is TGTGCCACCAGCGGGCAGGACGCGAACACCGGGGAGCTGTTTTTT.

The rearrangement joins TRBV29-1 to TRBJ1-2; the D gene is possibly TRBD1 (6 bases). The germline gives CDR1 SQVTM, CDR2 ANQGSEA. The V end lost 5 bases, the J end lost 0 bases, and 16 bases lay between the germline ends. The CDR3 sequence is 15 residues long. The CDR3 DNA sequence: TGCAGCGTTTCAGGGGCGCCACCGGCTAACTATGGCTACACCTTC. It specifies CSVSGAPPANYGYTF.

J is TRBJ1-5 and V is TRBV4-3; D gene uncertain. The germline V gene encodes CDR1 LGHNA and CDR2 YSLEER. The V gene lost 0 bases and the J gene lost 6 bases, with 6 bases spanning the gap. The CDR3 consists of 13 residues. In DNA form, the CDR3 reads TGCGCCAGCAGCCAAGAGGAGGGTCAGCCCCAGCATTTT. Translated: CASSQEEGQPQHF.

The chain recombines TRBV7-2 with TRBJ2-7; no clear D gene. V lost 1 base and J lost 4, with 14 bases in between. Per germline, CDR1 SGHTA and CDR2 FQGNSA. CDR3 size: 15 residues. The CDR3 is CASSLGFGNLYEQYF. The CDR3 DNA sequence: TGTGCCAGCAGCTTAGGGTTTGGCAACCTTTACGAGCAGTACTTC.

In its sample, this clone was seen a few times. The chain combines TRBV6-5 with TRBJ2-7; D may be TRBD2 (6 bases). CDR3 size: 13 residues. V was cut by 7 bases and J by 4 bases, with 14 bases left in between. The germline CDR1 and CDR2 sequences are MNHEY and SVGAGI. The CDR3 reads CASTEGRGYEQYF. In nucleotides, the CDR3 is TGTGCCAGCACGGAGGGTAGAGGATACGAGCAGTACTTC.

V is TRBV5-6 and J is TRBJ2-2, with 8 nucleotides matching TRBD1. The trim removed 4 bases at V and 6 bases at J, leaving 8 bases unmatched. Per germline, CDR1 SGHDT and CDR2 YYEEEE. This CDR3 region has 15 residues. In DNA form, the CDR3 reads TGTGCCAGCAGCCGTTTCCGGACAGGGCCCGGGGAGCTGTTTTTT. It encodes CASSRFRTGPGELFF.

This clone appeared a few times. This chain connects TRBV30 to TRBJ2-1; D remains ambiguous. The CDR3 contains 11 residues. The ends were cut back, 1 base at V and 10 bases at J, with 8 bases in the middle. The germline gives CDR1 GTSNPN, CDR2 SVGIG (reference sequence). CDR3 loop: CAWSDPLEQFF. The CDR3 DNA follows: TGTGCCTGGAGTGACCCTTTGGAGCAGTTCTTC.

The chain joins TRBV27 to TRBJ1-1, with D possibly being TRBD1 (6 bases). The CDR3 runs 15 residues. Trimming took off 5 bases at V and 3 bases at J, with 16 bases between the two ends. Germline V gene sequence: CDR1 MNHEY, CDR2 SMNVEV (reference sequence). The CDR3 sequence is CASSGIQGRDTEAFF. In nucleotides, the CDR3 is TGTGCCAGCAGTGGAATACAGGGAAGGGACACTGAAGCTTTCTTT.

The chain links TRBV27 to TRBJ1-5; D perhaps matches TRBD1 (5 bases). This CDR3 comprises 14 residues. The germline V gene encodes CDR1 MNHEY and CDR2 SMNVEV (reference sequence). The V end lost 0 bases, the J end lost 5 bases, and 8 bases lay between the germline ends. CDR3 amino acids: CASSLSRQHQPQHF. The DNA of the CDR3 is TGTGCCAGCAGTTTATCGAGACAGCATCAGCCCCAGCATTTT.

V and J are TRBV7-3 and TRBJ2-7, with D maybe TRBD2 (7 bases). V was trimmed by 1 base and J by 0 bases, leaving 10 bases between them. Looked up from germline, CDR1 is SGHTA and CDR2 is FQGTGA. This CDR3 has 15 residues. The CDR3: CASSLSGGPSYEQYF. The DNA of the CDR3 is TGTGCCAGCAGCTTAAGCGGGGGCCCCTCCTACGAGCAGTACTTC.

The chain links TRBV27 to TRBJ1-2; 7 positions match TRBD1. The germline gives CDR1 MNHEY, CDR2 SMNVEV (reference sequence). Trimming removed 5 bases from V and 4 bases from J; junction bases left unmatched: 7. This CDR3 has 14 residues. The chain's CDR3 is CASSGNRGGYGYTF. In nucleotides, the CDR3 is TGTGCCAGCAGTGGGAACAGGGGTGGCTATGGCTACACCTTC.

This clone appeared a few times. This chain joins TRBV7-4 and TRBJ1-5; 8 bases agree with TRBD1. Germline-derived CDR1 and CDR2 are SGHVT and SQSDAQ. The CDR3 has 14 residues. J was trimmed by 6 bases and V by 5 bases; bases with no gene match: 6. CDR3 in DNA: TGTGCCAGCAGCGACGGACAGGGACCTCAGCCCCAGCATTTT. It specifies CASSDGQGPQPQHF.

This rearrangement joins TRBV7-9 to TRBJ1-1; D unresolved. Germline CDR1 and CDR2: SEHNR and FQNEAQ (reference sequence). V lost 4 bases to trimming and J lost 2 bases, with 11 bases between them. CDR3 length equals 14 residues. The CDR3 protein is CASSSSTGNTEAFF. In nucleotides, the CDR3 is TGTGCCAGCAGCTCATCGACGGGAAACACTGAAGCTTTCTTT.

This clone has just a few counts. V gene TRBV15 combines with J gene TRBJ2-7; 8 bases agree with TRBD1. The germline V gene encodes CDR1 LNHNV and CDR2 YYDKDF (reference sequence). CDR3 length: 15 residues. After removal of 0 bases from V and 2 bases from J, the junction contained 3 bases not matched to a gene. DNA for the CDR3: TGTGCCACCAGCAGAGAACAGGGGGAGACCTACGAGCAGTACTTC. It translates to CATSREQGETYEQYF.

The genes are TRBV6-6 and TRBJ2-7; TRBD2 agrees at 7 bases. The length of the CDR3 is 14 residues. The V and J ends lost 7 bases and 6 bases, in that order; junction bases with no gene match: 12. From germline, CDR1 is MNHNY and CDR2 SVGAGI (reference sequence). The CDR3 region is CASTLLAVDGEQYF. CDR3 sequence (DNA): TGTGCCAGCACCCTCCTAGCGGTGGACGGCGAGCAGTACTTC.

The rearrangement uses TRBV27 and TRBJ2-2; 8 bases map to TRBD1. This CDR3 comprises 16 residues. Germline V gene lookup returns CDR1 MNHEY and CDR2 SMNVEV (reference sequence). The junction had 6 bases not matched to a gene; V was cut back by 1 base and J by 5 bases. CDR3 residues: CASSLWATGETGELFF. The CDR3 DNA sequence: TGTGCCAGCAGTTTATGGGCGACAGGGGAGACCGGGGAGCTGTTTTTT.

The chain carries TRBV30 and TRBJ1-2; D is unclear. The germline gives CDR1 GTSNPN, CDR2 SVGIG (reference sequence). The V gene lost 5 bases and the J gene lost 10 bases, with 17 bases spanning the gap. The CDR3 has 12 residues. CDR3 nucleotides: TGTGCCTGGGACCCTAATCCTATGGACTACACCTTC. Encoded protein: CAWDPNPMDYTF.

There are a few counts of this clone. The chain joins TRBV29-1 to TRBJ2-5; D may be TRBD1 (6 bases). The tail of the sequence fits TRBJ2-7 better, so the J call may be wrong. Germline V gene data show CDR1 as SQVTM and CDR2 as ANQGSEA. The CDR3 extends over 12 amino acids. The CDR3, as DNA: TGCAGCGTTACGGACAGCTCCTACGAGCAGTACTTC. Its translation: CSVTDSSYEQYF.

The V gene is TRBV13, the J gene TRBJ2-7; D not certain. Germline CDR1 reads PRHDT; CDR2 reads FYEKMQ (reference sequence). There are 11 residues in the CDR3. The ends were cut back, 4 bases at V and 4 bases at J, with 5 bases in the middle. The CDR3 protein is CASSSGYEQYF. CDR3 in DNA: TGTGCCAGCAGCTCCGGGTACGAGCAGTACTTC.

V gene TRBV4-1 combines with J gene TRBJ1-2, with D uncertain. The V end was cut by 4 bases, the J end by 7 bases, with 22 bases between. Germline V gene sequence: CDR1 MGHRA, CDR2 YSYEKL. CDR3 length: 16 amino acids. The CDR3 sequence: CASSRTLGPSNGGYTF. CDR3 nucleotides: TGCGCCAGCAGCCGCACCCTGGGTCCTAGCAATGGTGGCTACACCTTC.

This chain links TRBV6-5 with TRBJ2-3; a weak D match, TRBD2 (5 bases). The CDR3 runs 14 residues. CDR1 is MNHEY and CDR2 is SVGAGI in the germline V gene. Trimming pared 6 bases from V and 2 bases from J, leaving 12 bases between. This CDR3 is CASRPGLDTDTQYF. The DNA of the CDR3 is TGTGCCAGCAGGCCGGGGTTGGACACAGATACGCAGTATTTT.

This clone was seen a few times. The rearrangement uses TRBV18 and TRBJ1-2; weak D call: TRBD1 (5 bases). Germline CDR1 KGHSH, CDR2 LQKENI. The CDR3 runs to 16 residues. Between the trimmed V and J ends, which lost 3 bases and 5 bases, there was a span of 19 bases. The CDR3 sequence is CASSPELTAEPYGYTF. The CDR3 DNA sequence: TGTGCCAGCTCACCCGAATTGACAGCGGAGCCTTATGGCTACACCTTC.

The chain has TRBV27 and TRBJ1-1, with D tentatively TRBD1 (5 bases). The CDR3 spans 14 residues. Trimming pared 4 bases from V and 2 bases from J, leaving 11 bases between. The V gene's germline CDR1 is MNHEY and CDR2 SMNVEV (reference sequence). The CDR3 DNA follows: TGTGCCAGCAGTTCTTACAGGTCCAACACTGAAGCTTTCTTT. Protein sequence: CASSSYRSNTEAFF.

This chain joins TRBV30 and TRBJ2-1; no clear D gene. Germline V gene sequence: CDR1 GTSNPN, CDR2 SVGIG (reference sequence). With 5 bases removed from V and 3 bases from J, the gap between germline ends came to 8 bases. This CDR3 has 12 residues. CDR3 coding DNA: TGTGCCTGGGACGTAGGCTACAATGAGCAGTTCTTC. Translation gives CAWDVGYNEQFF.

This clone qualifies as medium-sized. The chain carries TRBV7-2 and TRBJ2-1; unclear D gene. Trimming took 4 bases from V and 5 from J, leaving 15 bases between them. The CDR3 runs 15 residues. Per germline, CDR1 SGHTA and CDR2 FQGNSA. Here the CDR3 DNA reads TGTGCCAGCAGCTCACCGGGCCCCCGGAACAATGAGCAGTTCTTC. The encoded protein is CASSSPGPRNNEQFF.

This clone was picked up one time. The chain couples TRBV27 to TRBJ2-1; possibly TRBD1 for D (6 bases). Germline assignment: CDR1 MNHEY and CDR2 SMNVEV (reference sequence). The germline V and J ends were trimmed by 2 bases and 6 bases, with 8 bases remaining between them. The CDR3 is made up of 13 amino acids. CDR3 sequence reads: CASSLGGANEQFF. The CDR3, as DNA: TGTGCCAGCAGTTTAGGGGGCGCCAATGAGCAGTTCTTC.

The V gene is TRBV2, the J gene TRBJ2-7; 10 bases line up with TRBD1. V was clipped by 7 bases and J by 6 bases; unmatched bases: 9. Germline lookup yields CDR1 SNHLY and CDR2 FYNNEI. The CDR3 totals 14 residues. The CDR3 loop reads CASMGDRGPLEQYF. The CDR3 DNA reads TGTGCCAGCATGGGGGACAGGGGCCCTCTCGAGCAGTACTTC.

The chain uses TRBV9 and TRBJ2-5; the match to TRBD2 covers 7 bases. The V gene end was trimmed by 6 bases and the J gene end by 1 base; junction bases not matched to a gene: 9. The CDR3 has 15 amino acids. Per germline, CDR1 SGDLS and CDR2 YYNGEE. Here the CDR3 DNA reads TGTGCCAGCACCCGAAGCGGGGCGAGCCAAGAGACCCAGTACTTC. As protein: CASTRSGASQETQYF. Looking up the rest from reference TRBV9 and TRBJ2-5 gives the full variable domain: DSGVTQTPKHLITATGQRVTLRCSPRSGDLSVYWYQQSLDQGLQFLIQYYNGEERAKGNILERFSAQQFPDLHSELNLSSLELGDSALYFCASTRSGASQETQYFGPGTRLLVL.

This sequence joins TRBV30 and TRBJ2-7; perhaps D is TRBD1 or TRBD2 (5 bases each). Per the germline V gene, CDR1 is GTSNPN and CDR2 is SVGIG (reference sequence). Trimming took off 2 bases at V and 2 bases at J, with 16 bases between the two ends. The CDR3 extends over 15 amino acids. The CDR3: CAWSQGAGSPYEQYF. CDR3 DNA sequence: TGTGCCTGGAGTCAGGGCGCAGGGAGCCCCTACGAGCAGTACTTC. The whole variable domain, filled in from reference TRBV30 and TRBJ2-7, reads SQTIHQWPATLVQPVGSPLSLECTVEGTSNPNLYWYRQAAGRGLQLLFYSVGIGQISSEVPQNLSASRPQDRQFILSSKKLLLSDSGFYLCAWSQGAGSPYEQYFGPGTRLTVT.